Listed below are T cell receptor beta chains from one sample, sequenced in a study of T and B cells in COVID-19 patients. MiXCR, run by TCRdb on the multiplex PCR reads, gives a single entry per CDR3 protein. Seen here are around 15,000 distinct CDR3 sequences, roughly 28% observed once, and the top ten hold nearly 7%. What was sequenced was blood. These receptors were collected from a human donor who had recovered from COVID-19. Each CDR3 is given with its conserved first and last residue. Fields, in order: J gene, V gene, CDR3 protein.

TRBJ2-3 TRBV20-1 CSAKTTSYTDTQYF
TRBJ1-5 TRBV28 CASSREVSNQPQHF
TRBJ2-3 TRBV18 CASSPETSVFTDTQYF
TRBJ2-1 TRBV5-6 CASSLPQGFNEQFF
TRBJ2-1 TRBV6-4 CASSVAGQGEQFF
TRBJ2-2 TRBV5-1 CASSLKAGELFF
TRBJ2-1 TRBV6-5 CASSYSGNDEQFF
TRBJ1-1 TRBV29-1 CSVGEGSGNTEAFF
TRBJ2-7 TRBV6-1 CASRRDRAYEQYF
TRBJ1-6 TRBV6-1 CASSPGQNNSPLHF
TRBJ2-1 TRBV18 CASSPSTGNNEQFF
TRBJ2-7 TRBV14 CASSPANYEQYF
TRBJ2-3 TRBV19 CASTLMGLAVGGTDTQYF
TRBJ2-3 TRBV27 CASSLSRLREGWSTDTQYF
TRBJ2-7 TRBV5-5 CASSQRNSYEQYF
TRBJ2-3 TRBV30 CAWSENSGGTDTQYF
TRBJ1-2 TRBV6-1 CASSEGGTNYGYTF
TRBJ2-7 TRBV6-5 CASSSRSIRDYEQYF
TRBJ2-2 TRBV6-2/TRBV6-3 CASSYSSGTGSAGELFF
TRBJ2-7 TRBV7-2 CASSSDRPYEQYF
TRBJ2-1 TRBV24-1 CATSSGGLAGVSEQFF
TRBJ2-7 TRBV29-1 CSVSTGTPYEQYF
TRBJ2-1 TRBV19 CASSIVAGVVNEQFF
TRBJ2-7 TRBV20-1 CSPQAGDLAGVGYEQYF
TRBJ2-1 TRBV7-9 CASSPGGVEQFF
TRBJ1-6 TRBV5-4 CASSSMGIAYNSPLHF
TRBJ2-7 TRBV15 CATSRSGDYEQYF
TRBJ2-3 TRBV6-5 CASSYSRADTQYF
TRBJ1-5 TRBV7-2 CASSLGGYQPQHF
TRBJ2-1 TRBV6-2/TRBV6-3 CASSYSTGGYFDEQFF
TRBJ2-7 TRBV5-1 CASSLYVGGNYEQYF
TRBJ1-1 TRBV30 CAWKRNLNTEAFF
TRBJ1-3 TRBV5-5 CASSSNGLPASGNTIYF
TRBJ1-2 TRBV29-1 CSAHPFPGQSVWGYTF
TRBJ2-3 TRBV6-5 CASSPAGVTDTQYF
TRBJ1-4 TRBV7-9 CASSLGAGGNEKLFF